This is a list of T cell receptor beta chains from one sample in a study of T cells in Graves' hyperthyroidism and ophthalmopathy. TCRdb ran MiXCR on the multiplex PCR reads and lists one entry per CDR3 protein. The table includes 300,000 to 450,000 distinct CDR3 sequences, 25% detected once. The source material was blood. These receptor sequences come from a man aged 45-65 years with Graves' hyperthyroidism. Both conserved end residues are part of each CDR3. Fields, in order: J gene, V gene, clone size, D gene, CDR3 protein, CDR3 DNA. D genes are given only for firm matches. Size tells how often a clone was seen (once, few, many) or the class of an expanded clone, and some rows leave it out.

TRBJ2-5 TRBV7-7 NA TRBD2 CASSLSPGGETQYF TGTGCCAGCAGCTTGAGCCCGGGGGGAGAGACCCAGTACTTC
TRBJ1-1 TRBV7-9 NA TRBD1 CASSPRQGAEAFF TGTGCCAGCAGCCCCAGACAGGGGGCTGAAGCTTTCTTT
TRBJ2-2 TRBV4-2 NA TRBD2 CASSQGLAGGFGELFF TGTGCCAGCAGCCAAGGGCTAGCGGGAGGTTTCGGGGAGCTGTTTTTT
TRBJ1-6 TRBV11-2 NA NA CASTLEGGWNSPLHF TGTGCCAGCACCCTAGAGGGGGGGTGGAATTCACCCCTCCACTTT
TRBJ1-3 TRBV11-2 few NA CASSQDPGQRNTIYF TGTGCCAGCAGCCAGGACCCCGGCCAGAGAAACACCATATATTTT
TRBJ2-7 TRBV28 NA TRBD1 CASSYRDRAYEQYF TGTGCCAGCAGTTACCGGGACAGAGCCTACGAGCAGTACTTC
TRBJ2-7 TRBV4-1 NA NA CASSQDGSTSYEQYF TGCGCCAGCAGCCAAGACGGGAGTACCTCCTACGAGCAGTACTTC
TRBJ2-3 TRBV5-1 few TRBD2 CASSPGLLAGGSTDTQYF TGCGCCAGCAGCCCGGGTCTTCTAGCGGGAGGGAGCACAGATACGCAGTATTTT
TRBJ2-3 TRBV24-1 NA NA CATSDPADTQYF TGTGCCACCAGTGATCCCGCAGATACGCAGTATTTT
TRBJ2-3 TRBV9 NA TRBD2 CASSVAGGEADTQYF TGTGCCAGCAGCGTAGCGGGGGGGGAAGCAGATACGCAGTATTTT
TRBJ2-5 TRBV2 NA NA CASSPFRIARSSQETQYF TGTGCCAGCTCACCATTCAGAATCGCACGCTCCAGCCAAGAGACCCAGTACTTC
TRBJ2-1 TRBV19 NA TRBD2 CASSPTSATNNEQFF TGTGCCAGTAGTCCTACTAGCGCCACTAACAATGAGCAGTTCTTC
TRBJ2-7 TRBV6-4 NA NA CASRKGHEQYF TGTGCCAGCAGAAAGGGGCACGAGCAGTACTTC
TRBJ2-2 TRBV7-3 few NA CASSPTAVGELFF TGTGCCAGCAGCCCCACGGCTGTCGGGGAGCTGTTTTTT
TRBJ2-7 TRBV6-1 few NA CASSATGPYEQYF TGTGCCAGCAGCGCGACAGGACCCTACGAGCAGTACTTC
TRBJ2-2 TRBV29-1 many TRBD1 CSGMTGGGTGELFF TGCAGCGGGATGACAGGGGGTGGCACCGGGGAGCTGTTTTTT
TRBJ1-1 TRBV5-1 NA NA CASSDGWSILNTEAFF TGCGCCAGCAGCGACGGCTGGTCGATACTGAACACTGAAGCTTTCTTT
TRBJ2-1 TRBV29-1 NA TRBD2 CSETGTSGTSYNEQFF TGCAGCGAGACCGGGACTAGCGGGACCTCCTACAATGAGCAGTTCTTC
TRBJ2-5 TRBV20-1 many NA CSAWALAREETQYF TGCAGTGCCTGGGCACTAGCTCGGGAAGAGACCCAGTACTTC
TRBJ2-2 TRBV6-5 NA NA CASSYLGGELFF TGTGCCAGCAGTTACCTGGGCGGGGAGCTGTTTTTT
TRBJ2-5 TRBV11-2 NA NA CASSLAARRETQYF TGTGCCAGCAGCTTAGCGGCGAGGCGAGAGACCCAGTACTTC
TRBJ1-5 TRBV20-1 NA TRBD1 CSARRGQGLGQPQHF TGCAGTGCTAGAAGGGGACAGGGATTAGGTCAGCCCCAGCATTTT
TRBJ2-3 TRBV13 few TRBD2 CASSFSGRIDTQYF TGTGCCAGCAGCTTCAGCGGGAGGATAGATACGCAGTATTTT
TRBJ2-3 TRBV7-3 NA NA CASSFSAGGISADTQYF TGTGCCAGCAGCTTCTCCGCTGGGGGGATCAGCGCAGATACGCAGTATTTT
TRBJ2-1 TRBV7-9 NA NA CASSWATEQFF TGTGCCAGCAGCTGGGCCACGGAGCAGTTCTTC
TRBJ1-4 TRBV28 many NA CASSDSQGEKLFF TGTGCCAGCTCGGACAGCCAGGGTGAAAAACTGTTTTTT
TRBJ2-3 TRBV19 NA NA CASSSGGYTDTQYF TGTGCCAGTAGTTCAGGTGGCTACACAGATACGCAGTATTTT
TRBJ1-5 TRBV19 once NA CASRIGRSGNQPQHF TGTGCCAGTAGGATTGGGAGGTCTGGGAATCAGCCCCAGCATTTT
TRBJ1-2 TRBV28 NA TRBD1 CASRDSKTPNYGYTF TGTGCCAGTCGGGACAGCAAAACCCCTAACTATGGCTACACCTTC
TRBJ2-1 TRBV20-1 NA NA CSAGGGNEQFF TGCAGTGCTGGAGGAGGGAATGAGCAGTTCTTC
TRBJ2-7 TRBV2 NA TRBD2 CASSSLAGAYEQYF TGTGCCAGCAGTTCCCTAGCGGGAGCCTACGAGCAGTACTTC
TRBJ2-5 TRBV28 many NA CASSFQGRSRETQYF TGTGCCAGCAGTTTTCAGGGGCGGAGTCGAGAGACCCAGTACTTC
TRBJ1-2 TRBV9 NA NA CASSSQSGRAGGYTF TGTGCCAGCAGCTCCCAGAGCGGCAGGGCGGGAGGCTACACCTTC
TRBJ2-7 TRBV7-2 NA NA CASSFSVGGGNEQYF TGTGCCAGCAGCTTCTCTGTGGGAGGTGGAAATGAGCAGTACTTC
TRBJ2-1 TRBV3-1 few NA CASSHPRSNEQFF TGTGCCAGCAGCCATCCGAGGAGCAATGAGCAGTTCTTC
TRBJ2-1 TRBV6-1 many NA CASPNFSRGHNEQFF TGTGCCAGCCCAAATTTCTCGCGGGGGCACAATGAGCAGTTCTTC
TRBJ1-2 TRBV6-2/TRBV6-3 NA TRBD1 CASSVSPGTGTNGYTF TGTGCCAGCAGTGTGAGTCCCGGGACAGGGACGAACGGCTACACCTTC
TRBJ2-2 TRBV5-1 few TRBD2 CASNREGIGTGELFF TGCGCCAGCAACCGGGAGGGCATCGGCACCGGGGAGCTGTTTTTT
TRBJ2-3 TRBV20-1 NA NA CSASPGASYTQYF TGCAGTGCTAGTCCCGGAGCCTCTTATACGCAGTATTTT
TRBJ2-5 TRBV20-1 few NA CSARDVEGMGTQYF TGCAGTGCTAGAGATGTTGAAGGGATGGGGACCCAGTACTTC
TRBJ2-7 TRBV15 NA NA CATSSGRNYEQYF TGTGCCACCAGCAGCGGACGGAACTACGAGCAGTACTTC
TRBJ1-2 TRBV2 NA TRBD1 CASSPPPDRGGYGYTF TGTGCCAGCAGCCCGCCCCCCGACAGGGGGGGCTATGGCTACACCTTC
TRBJ2-7 TRBV19 NA NA CASSIAHRKTSYEQYF TGTGCCAGTAGTATTGCCCATCGTAAGACCTCCTACGAGCAGTACTTC
TRBJ1-1 TRBV19 NA NA CASKLTGVNTEAFF TGTGCCAGTAAACTCACAGGAGTGAACACTGAAGCTTTCTTT
TRBJ2-3 TRBV6-1 NA NA CASSLGRSGTDTQYF TGTGCCAGCAGCCTGGGAAGGAGTGGCACAGATACGCAGTATTTT
TRBJ1-1 TRBV19 NA NA CASSVTGFGGTEAFF TGTGCCAGTAGTGTCACAGGGTTCGGGGGCACTGAAGCTTTCTTT
TRBJ2-3 TRBV7-3 NA NA CASSPPGYTDTQYF TGTGCCAGCAGCCCCCCCGGCTACACAGATACGCAGTATTTT
TRBJ2-7 TRBV6-1 many NA CASKGSYEQYF TGTGCCAGCAAAGGCTCCTACGAGCAGTACTTC
TRBJ2-4 TRBV13 NA NA CASSLGPIAKNIQYF TGTGCCAGCAGCTTAGGCCCCATCGCCAAAAACATTCAGTACTTC
TRBJ2-2 TRBV6-5 NA NA CASSFPGGGELFF TGTGCCAGCAGTTTCCCGGGCGGCGGGGAGCTGTTTTTT
TRBJ2-5 TRBV12-3/TRBV12-4 few NA CASSETGDQETQYF TGTGCCAGCTCGGAAACGGGCGACCAAGAGACCCAGTACTTC
TRBJ2-1 TRBV24-1 NA TRBD2 CATSEGLALNEQFF TGTGCCACCAGTGAAGGACTAGCTTTAAATGAGCAGTTCTTC
TRBJ2-1 TRBV12-3/TRBV12-4 many TRBD1 CASTIRPHFGTGSSYNEQFF TGTGCCAGCACCATTAGACCCCACTTCGGGACAGGGAGCTCCTACAATGAGCAGTTCTTC
TRBJ1-4 TRBV2 NA TRBD1 CASSGRQGTDEKLFF TGTGCCAGCAGTGGAAGACAGGGAACGGATGAAAAACTGTTTTTT
TRBJ2-7 TRBV20-1 NA TRBD2 CSAMGLLAGTFEQYF TGCAGTGCTATGGGATTACTAGCGGGAACGTTCGAGCAGTACTTC